One sample yielded the 15 T cell receptor beta chains listed below, sequenced in a study of CD8 T cells in ankylosing spondylitis. MiXCR, applied by TCRdb to the 5' RACE reads, yields one record per CDR3 protein. Of 150,000 to 200,000 distinct CDR3 sequences in the sample, 25% to 35% were seen once. The sequenced sample was synovial fluid, either unsorted or a sorted T cell fraction (not recorded which). The receptors originated from a male donor with ankylosing spondylitis.

This chain joins TRBV5-1 and TRBJ2-2; D gene ambiguous. The germline V gene has CDR1 SGHRS and CDR2 YFSETQ. CDR3 length: 13 residues. The V end lost 4 bases, the J end lost 0 bases, and 4 bases lay between the germline ends. The CDR3 reads CASSGTNTGELFF. In DNA form, the CDR3 reads TGCGCCAGCAGCGGAACGAACACCGGGGAGCTGTTTTTT.

This clonotype was recorded at least ten times. V is TRBV10-3 and J is TRBJ2-7; possibly TRBD2 for D (7 bases). The length of the CDR3 is 14 residues. CDR1 and CDR2 (germline): ENHRY, SYGVKD. Trimming left V 6 bases short and J 3 bases short, with 15 bases between. CDR3 DNA sequence: TGTGCCATCAGCACCAGCGGGACACACTACGAGCAGTACTTC. Residues: CAISTSGTHYEQYF.

J is TRBJ2-2 and V is TRBV6-5, with 7 bases that match TRBD1. Trimming took 2 bases from V and 1 from J; bases not matched to a gene: 7. The CDR3 sequence is 17 residues long. Germline V gene sequence: CDR1 MNHEY, CDR2 SVGAGI. The CDR3 sequence: CASSYGHGQVNTGELFF. The DNA of the CDR3 is TGTGCCAGCAGTTACGGACATGGACAGGTGAACACCGGGGAGCTGTTTTTT.

The CDR3 protein is CSARDGSGRVTDTQYF. In DNA, the CDR3 is TGCAGTGCTAGAGATGGTAGCGGGAGGGTGACAGATACGCAGTATTTT. The chain carries TRBV20-1 and TRBJ2-3; 11 bases are a match to TRBD2. Germline V gene lookup returns CDR1 DFQATT and CDR2 SNEGSKA (reference sequence). Losses at the gene ends were 0 bases for V and 3 bases for J; bases not matched to a gene: 5. The CDR3 totals 16 residues.

V is TRBV6-2 or TRBV6-3 and J is TRBJ2-3; D is undetermined. Germline CDR1 is MNHEY and CDR2 is SVGEGT. The CDR3 has 12 residues. V lost 5 bases to trimming and J lost 8 bases, with 11 bases between them. The CDR3 DNA sequence: TGTGCCAGCAGTCCGGTGGGTGGTACGCAGTATTTT. It encodes CASSPVGGTQYF.

The DNA for the CDR3 is TGTGCCAGCAGCTTAGCCCTAGCGGGGGGGTCAGATACGCAGTATTTT. Protein sequence: CASSLALAGGSDTQYF. The chain joins TRBV7-2 to TRBJ2-3; 12 bases are shared with TRBD2. Germline V gene lookup returns CDR1 SGHTA and CDR2 FQGNSA. V shed 0 bases, J shed 4 bases, and the junction held 2 bases outside the gene matches. This CDR3 spans 16 amino acids.

The gene calls are TRBV20-1 and TRBJ2-3, with D tentatively TRBD2 (7 bases). Germline assignment: CDR1 DFQATT and CDR2 SNEGSKA (reference sequence). This CDR3 is built from 16 residues. V was cut by 3 bases and J by 2 bases, with 18 bases left in between. DNA of the CDR3: TGCAGTGCTAGGGCGCGGGGGCGGGACCCCACAGATACGCAGTATTTT. Its protein product is CSARARGRDPTDTQYF.

The CDR3 nucleotides are TGTGCCAGCAGCGGCCTGGGGACAGGGGTGAACGAGCAGTACTTC. Translation gives CASSGLGTGVNEQYF. This chain uses TRBV9 with TRBJ2-7; 10 bases map to TRBD1. Germline values: CDR1 SGDLS, CDR2 YYNGEE. V trimming: 3 bases; J trimming: 5 bases; junction bases outside the gene matches: 8. The CDR3 covers 15 residues.

This chain joins TRBV20-1 and TRBJ2-7; perhaps TRBD2 as D (7 bases). The V end was cut by 0 bases, the J end by 3 bases, with 15 bases between. CDR1 is DFQATT and CDR2 is SNEGSKA in the germline V gene (reference sequence). The CDR3 extends over 15 amino acids. The CDR3 is CSARDWGGAGYEQYF. The CDR3 DNA reads as TGCAGTGCTAGAGATTGGGGGGGCGCTGGCTACGAGCAGTACTTC.

This clonotype was seen ten or more times. This chain joins TRBV12-3 or TRBV12-4 and TRBJ2-7; 10 positions agree with TRBD1. With 5 bases clipped from V and 4 bases from J, the junction kept 2 bases outside the gene matches. There are 13 residues in the CDR3. The chain's CDR3 is CASSRDRGYEQYF. CDR3 DNA: TGTGCCAGCAGTCGGGACAGGGGTTACGAGCAGTACTTC.

The V call is TRBV6-6, the J call TRBJ1-1, with D perhaps matching TRBD1 (5 bases). CDR1 and CDR2 (germline): MNHNY, SVGAGI (reference sequence). This CDR3 contains 12 residues. The ends were cut back, 7 bases at V and 5 bases at J, with 11 bases in the middle. The CDR3 sequence: CASTVGGTEAFF. For the CDR3, the DNA is TGTGCCAGCACAGTGGGGGGTACTGAAGCTTTCTTT.

The CDR3 coding sequence is TGTGCCAGCAGCTTGTCGGCCCGGGGGCCCCCCTACAATGAGCAGTTCTTC. Its protein is CASSLSARGPPYNEQFF. The V call is TRBV5-6, the J call TRBJ2-1; D tentatively reads TRBD1 or TRBD2 (6 bases each). V lost 1 base and J 2 bases, leaving 16 bases between the germline ends. The CDR3 is 17 amino acids. The germline CDR1 and CDR2 sequences are SGHDT and YYEEEE.

V and J are TRBV11-2 and TRBJ1-5; no clear D. CDR1 is SGHAT, CDR2 FQNNGV, per germline. V was shortened by 1 base and J by 5 bases, with 6 bases between the two germline ends. This CDR3 contains 13 residues. The CDR3 reads CASSLGGHQPQHF. CDR3 nucleotide sequence: TGTGCCAGCAGCTTAGGAGGCCATCAGCCCCAGCATTTT.

The V call is TRBV20-1, the J call TRBJ2-5; 12 bases fit TRBD2. Looked up from germline, CDR1 is DFQATT and CDR2 is SNEGSKA (reference sequence). V shed 4 bases, J shed 5 bases, and the junction held 5 bases outside the gene matches. The CDR3 has 14 amino acids. The CDR3 sequence is CSAMTSGGRETQYF. CDR3 DNA sequence: TGCAGTGCTATGACTAGCGGGGGCAGGGAGACCCAGTACTTC.

The rearrangement uses TRBV28 and TRBJ2-7; D is possibly TRBD1 (6 bases). Deletions cut 2 bases from V and 1 base from J, with 15 bases between. This CDR3 region has 16 residues. Germline-derived CDR1 and CDR2 are MDHEN and SYDVKM. This CDR3 is CASSLIQDSPSYEQYF. CDR3 sequence (DNA): TGTGCCAGCAGTTTAATCCAGGACAGCCCTTCCTACGAGCAGTACTTC.